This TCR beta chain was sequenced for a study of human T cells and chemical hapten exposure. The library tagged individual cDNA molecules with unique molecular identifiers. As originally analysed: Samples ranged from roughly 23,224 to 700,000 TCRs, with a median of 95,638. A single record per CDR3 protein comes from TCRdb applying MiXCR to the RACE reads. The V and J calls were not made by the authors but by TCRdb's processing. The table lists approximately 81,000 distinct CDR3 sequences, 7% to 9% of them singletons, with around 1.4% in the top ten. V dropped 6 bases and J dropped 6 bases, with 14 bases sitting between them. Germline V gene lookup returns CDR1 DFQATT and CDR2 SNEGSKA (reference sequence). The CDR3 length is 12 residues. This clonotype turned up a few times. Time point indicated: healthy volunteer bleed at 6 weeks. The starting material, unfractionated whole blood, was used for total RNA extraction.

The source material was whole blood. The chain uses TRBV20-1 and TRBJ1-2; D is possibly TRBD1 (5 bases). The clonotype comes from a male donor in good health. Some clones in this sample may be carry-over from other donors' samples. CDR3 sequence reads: CSARAGGDGYTF. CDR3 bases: TGCAGTGCCCGCGCCGGAGGGGATGGCTACACCTTC.